This T cell receptor beta chain was recorded in a study of blood T cell repertoires in COVID-19. The CDR3 spans 15 residues. V trimming: 5 bases; J trimming: 7 bases; junction bases outside the gene matches: 7. Looked up from germline, CDR1 is SEHNR and CDR2 is FQNEAQ (reference sequence). Clones were sequenced by immunoSEQ multiplex PCR, and TCRdb holds only the in-frame ones, with some missing. The table shows some 220,000 clones, with approximately 85% occurring only once. V is TRBV7-9 and J is TRBJ1-4; 10 nucleotides align to TRBD1. This clonotype originated in a woman aged 70-85 years with COVID-19, enrolled during active disease. Input material: peripheral blood. CDR3 sequence: CASSPTGGEAEKLFF. For the CDR3, the DNA is TGTGCCAGCAGCCCGACAGGGGGCGAGGCTGAAAAACTGTTTTTT. The complete variable domain, with remaining parts taken from reference TRBV7-9 and TRBJ1-4, reads DTGVSQNPRHKITKRGQNVTFRCDPISEHNRLYWYRQTLGQGPEFLTYFQNEAQLEKSRLLSDRFSAERPKGSFSTLEIQRTEQGDSAMYLCASSPTGGEAEKLFFGSGTQLSVL.